This TCR beta chain was captured by sequencing in a study of blood T cells in healthy people across ages. This clonotype was detected a few times. Using a J-beta primer mix together with a sample-barcoded 5' primer, a second PCR was run for roughly 7 to 11 cycles. MiXCR, applied by TCRdb to the 5' RACE reads, yields one record per CDR3 protein. The repertoire includes 1.5 million to 2 million distinct CDR3 sequences, 28% of them detected once, and less than 9.5% sits in the top ten. V lost 5 bases and J lost 11, with 21 bases in between. The CDR3 length is 14 residues. Per the germline V gene, CDR1 is SGHTA and CDR2 is FQGNSA. Isolating PBMCs gave at least 6.5 million of these cells per sample.

The clonotype originates from a woman younger than 45 in good health. Sequences were obtained from blood. This chain uses TRBV7-2 with TRBJ2-5; no clear D. Here the CDR3 reads CASSPWATQVEQYF. The CDR3 DNA is TGTGCCAGCAGCCCCTGGGCTACCCAGGTGGAGCAGTACTTC.